This TCR beta chain comes out of a study of breast tumors, draining lymph nodes, adjacent tissues. This clonotype was observed at least ten times. Its antigen remains unknown. The length of the CDR3 is 15 residues. Trimming took 8 bases from V and 0 from J, leaving 14 bases between them. From germline, CDR1 is LNHDA and CDR2 SQIVND (reference sequence). Using its own MiXCR run on the multiplex PCR reads, TCRdb lists one record per CDR3 protein. The data hold over 200,000 distinct CDR3 sequences, with under 40% observed a single time. Breast cancer patients provided tissue from their axillary draining lymph nodes. Study-level results: Findings are consistent with lymph node origin and intratumoral expansion of most tumor T cells.

This chain joins TRBV19 and TRBJ1-3, with D perhaps TRBD1 (5 bases). The sequence came from a female donor with breast cancer. Some clones in this sample may be carry-over from other donors' samples. Sequenced material: axillary lymph node tissue. The CDR3 loop reads CASRPGHHSGNTIYF. The CDR3 DNA reads as TGTGCCAGTCGCCCCGGACACCACTCTGGAAACACCATATATTTT.